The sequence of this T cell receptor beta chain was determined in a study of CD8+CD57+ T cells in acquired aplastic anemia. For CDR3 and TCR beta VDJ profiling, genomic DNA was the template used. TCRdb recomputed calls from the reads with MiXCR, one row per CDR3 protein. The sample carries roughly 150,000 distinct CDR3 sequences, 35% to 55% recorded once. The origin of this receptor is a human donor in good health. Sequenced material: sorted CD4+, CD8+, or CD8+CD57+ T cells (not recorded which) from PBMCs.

In nucleotides, the CDR3 is TGCAGTGCTAGTGTTTGGGGTGGGACTGAAGCTTTCTTT. Protein: CSASVWGGTEAFF. The V call is TRBV20-1, the J call TRBJ1-1, with D unresolved. This CDR3 is 13 amino acids long. V dropped 3 bases and J dropped 5 bases, with 13 bases sitting between them. The germline gives CDR1 DFQATT, CDR2 SNEGSKA (reference sequence).